These 21 T cell receptor beta chains came from one sample sequenced in a study of CD8+ T cells in alopecia areata. Extracted from the samples, RNA was reverse transcribed into cDNA to serve as the sequencing template. Generated by immunoSEQ multiplex PCR, the TCRdb table keeps only in-frame clones and is missing some. Counted here are under 200,000 clones, under 70% occurring once; the ten biggest clones make up approximately 0.91%. Treatment meaning: oral pan-JAK inhibitor, 5-10 mg twice daily. This sample comprised CD4+ T cells sorted from blood, obtained at week 4, from a patient treated with tofacitinib. These receptor sequences come from a human donor with alopecia areata.

This clone was picked up a small number of times. The chain recombines TRBV5-1 with TRBJ2-3; TRBD2 matches at 10 bases. The CDR3 is 15 residues long. Trimming took 5 bases from V and 0 from J; bases not matched to a gene: 3. From germline, CDR1 is SGHRS and CDR2 YFSETQ. The CDR3 is CASRGLAASTDTQYF. The CDR3 nucleotides read TGCGCCAGCAGAGGACTAGCGGCTAGCACAGATACGCAGTATTTT.

The chain employs TRBV5-1 and TRBJ2-7, with no clear D. CDR1 is SGHRS and CDR2 is YFSETQ in the germline V gene. Deletions cut 0 bases from V and 0 bases from J, with 13 bases between. The CDR3 sequence is 16 residues long. The chain's CDR3 is CASSLAQQARSYEQYF. The CDR3 nucleotides are TGCGCCAGCAGCTTGGCCCAGCAGGCCCGCTCCTACGAGCAGTACTTC.

This clone was seen just once. The chain joins TRBV30 to TRBJ2-2; D remains ambiguous. V was cut by 1 base and J by 3 bases, with 6 bases left in between. The CDR3 extends over 13 amino acids. Germline loops: CDR1 GTSNPN, CDR2 SVGIG (reference sequence). CDR3 sequence: CAWSGPYTGELFF. For the CDR3, the DNA is TGTGCCTGGAGTGGGCCATACACCGGGGAGCTGTTTTTT.

CDR3 DNA: TGTGCCAGCAGTTCCCACCCCAACATTCAGTACTTC. It specifies CASSSHPNIQYF. The chain carries TRBV27 and TRBJ2-4; D not resolved. The CDR3 is 12 amino acids. Looked up from germline, CDR1 is MNHEY and CDR2 is SMNVEV (reference sequence). The germline V and J ends were trimmed by 4 bases and 7 bases, with 8 bases remaining between them.

This chain joins TRBV30 and TRBJ1-2; tentative D call: TRBD1 (5 bases). V was cut by 6 bases and J by 3 bases, with 11 bases left in between. Germline CDR1 reads GTSNPN; CDR2 reads SVGIG (reference sequence). This CDR3 has 12 residues. The CDR3 sequence: CACLGRDYGYTF. The CDR3 bases are TGTGCCTGCCTGGGACGGGACTATGGCTACACCTTC.

The rearrangement uses TRBV27 and TRBJ1-1; unclear D gene. Trimming left V 3 bases short and J 0 bases short, with 8 bases between. The CDR3 sequence is 14 residues long. Per germline, CDR1 MNHEY and CDR2 SMNVEV (reference sequence). The CDR3 region has the DNA TGTGCCAGCAGTTTGACGAGGATGAACACTGAAGCTTTCTTT. This translates into CASSLTRMNTEAFF.

This CDR3 is CASRENSNQPQHF. The DNA for the CDR3 is TGTGCCAGCAGGGAGAATAGCAATCAGCCCCAGCATTTT. This sequence joins TRBV2 and TRBJ1-5, with no clear D. This CDR3 has 13 amino acids. CDR1 and CDR2 from the germline V gene are SNHLY and FYNNEI. Trimming took 6 bases from V and 0 from J, leaving 6 bases between them.

This chain links TRBV30 with TRBJ1-1; D is perhaps TRBD1 (5 bases). V was pared by 3 bases and J by 1 base, with 6 bases between. This CDR3 region has 12 residues. Germline assignment: CDR1 GTSNPN and CDR2 SVGIG (reference sequence). Here the CDR3 DNA reads TGTGCCTGGAGGCAGGGGAACACTGAAGCTTTCTTT. Amino acids: CAWRQGNTEAFF.

This clone was detected once. The chain combines TRBV9 with TRBJ1-4; D is unclear. V was cut by 3 bases and J by 3 bases, with 9 bases left in between. CDR3 length: 14 residues. Germline V gives CDR1 SGDLS, CDR2 YYNGEE. As DNA, the CDR3 is TGTGCCAGCAGCGAAGCGGGGTCTAATGAAAAACTGTTTTTT. Its translation: CASSEAGSNEKLFF.

Only a few counts were recorded for this clone. The chain links TRBV5-1 to TRBJ2-5; no firm D call. The V gene lost 3 bases and the J gene lost 8 bases, with 20 bases spanning the gap. The V gene's germline CDR1 is SGHRS and CDR2 YFSETQ. The CDR3 is 15 residues long. The CDR3 here is CASSSRVVPLDTQYF. The CDR3 region has the DNA TGCGCCAGCAGCTCCCGGGTCGTGCCTCTGGACACCCAGTACTTC.

This clone was observed a few times. The chain recombines TRBV10-3 with TRBJ2-7; D is undetermined. The CDR3 extends over 13 amino acids. Per germline, CDR1 ENHRY and CDR2 SYGVKD. The V end lost 3 bases, the J end lost 6 bases, and 12 bases lay between the germline ends. DNA of the CDR3: TGTGCCATCAGTGAAATCAATCCCCCCGAGCAGTACTTC. It codes for CAISEINPPEQYF.

Points on this clone: Other DNA sequences in the same sample also yield this CDR3. The chain joins TRBV27 to TRBJ1-5; no clear D gene. Trimming took off 3 bases at V and 1 base at J, with 7 bases between the two ends. Looked up from germline, CDR1 is MNHEY and CDR2 is SMNVEV (reference sequence). The CDR3 has 14 amino acids. The CDR3 loop reads CASSFRGSNQPQHF. As DNA, the CDR3 is TGTGCCAGCAGTTTTCGAGGGAGCAATCAGCCCCAGCATTTT.

The chain recombines TRBV29-1 with TRBJ2-2; D unresolved. The length of the CDR3 is 14 residues. Deletions cut 6 bases from V and 0 bases from J, with 11 bases between. From germline, CDR1 is SQVTM and CDR2 ANQGSEA. The CDR3 here is CSVRRQPNTGELFF. CDR3 nucleotides: TGCAGCGTCCGAAGGCAACCGAACACCGGGGAGCTGTTTTTT.

V gene TRBV13 combines with J gene TRBJ2-3, with 12 nucleotides matching TRBD1. The CDR3 runs to 14 residues. Germline V gives CDR1 PRHDT, CDR2 FYEKMQ (reference sequence). The ends lost 4 bases at V and 9 bases at J; junction bases unmatched: 5. The CDR3 DNA reads as TGTGCCAGCAGCTGGGGACAGGGGGCGCGAACGCAGTATTTT. This encodes CASSWGQGARTQYF.

This chain uses TRBV5-1 with TRBJ1-1; weak D call: TRBD1 (6 bases). Trimming removed 3 bases at V and 11 bases at J, with 26 bases between. There are 16 residues in the CDR3. Germline loops: CDR1 SGHRS, CDR2 YFSETQ. The DNA for the CDR3 is TGCGCCAGCAGCTCGTCCGGGACATCCGGCGTAGGAGGCGCTTTCTTT. It yields the protein CASSSSGTSGVGGAFF.

V and J are TRBV10-3 and TRBJ2-7; 7 bases agree with TRBD1. V lost 10 bases and J lost 2; bases outside the gene matches: 11. Germline-derived CDR1 and CDR2 are ENHRY and SYGVKD. The CDR3 contains 14 residues. The CDR3 protein is CATKTSTGTYEQYF. Here the CDR3 DNA reads TGTGCCACCAAAACCTCGACAGGGACCTACGAGCAGTACTTC.

This rearrangement joins TRBV6-6 to TRBJ2-5, with TRBD2 identical over 10 bases. This CDR3 has 14 residues. Germline loops: CDR1 MNHNY, CDR2 SVGAGI (reference sequence). Trimming cost V 5 bases and J 9 bases; bases outside gene matches: 9. The CDR3 reads CASSEGLAGAAQYF. The CDR3 DNA reads TGTGCCAGCAGTGAGGGGCTAGCGGGGGCTGCCCAGTACTTC.

J is TRBJ1-2 and V is TRBV6-4; 7 bases map to TRBD1. Germline trimming cut 9 bases from V and 1 base from J; bases unmatched to any gene: 8. Per germline, CDR1 MRHNA and CDR2 SNTAGT. The CDR3 has 14 residues. Written as DNA, the CDR3 is TGTGCCAGTTCACCTGGGACAGTTAACTATGGCTACACCTTC. It is translated as CASSPGTVNYGYTF.

V usage is TRBV30 and J usage is TRBJ1-2; D perhaps matches TRBD1 (5 bases). Germline V gene sequence: CDR1 GTSNPN, CDR2 SVGIG (reference sequence). The CDR3 has 14 residues. V shed 3 bases and J shed 4 bases, with 15 bases lying between them. CDR3 sequence: CAWRSRQSFYGYTF. The CDR3 DNA is TGTGCCTGGAGGTCCCGACAGAGTTTCTATGGCTACACCTTC.

The rearrangement uses TRBV20-1 and TRBJ1-1; D not certain. With 6 bases removed from V and 1 base from J, the gap between germline ends came to 6 bases. The germline gives CDR1 DFQATT, CDR2 SNEGSKA (reference sequence). CDR3 length equals 11 residues. This chain's CDR3 is CSANRNTEAFF. In DNA form, the CDR3 reads TGCAGTGCCAACAGGAACACTGAAGCTTTCTTT.

The J gene is TRBJ2-3, the V gene TRBV2, with a weak D call TRBD2 (6 bases). Germline CDR1 SNHLY, CDR2 FYNNEI. Trimming took off 5 bases at V and 3 bases at J, with 12 bases between the two ends. There are 14 residues in the CDR3. The CDR3 DNA sequence: TGTGCCAGCAGTTCCCTGGCGGGGACAGATACGCAGTATTTT. Its protein product is CASSSLAGTDTQYF.